This T cell receptor (beta chain) is from a study of cytomegalovirus exposure and HLA in healthy donors. Germline trimming cut 7 bases from V and 14 bases from J; bases unmatched to any gene: 22. This CDR3 has 15 residues. CDR1 is LNHDA, CDR2 SQIVND, per germline (reference sequence). It was with 60 Vbeta and 13 Jbeta primers that the PCR ran. Profiling relied on immunoSEQ multiplex PCR, and the TCRdb table lists in-frame clones only, not all of them. Counted here are around 150,000 clones, roughly 80% occurring once; the ten biggest clones make up approximately 7%. V usage is TRBV19 and J usage is TRBJ1-2; 7 positions agree with TRBD1. The sequenced sample was PBMCs. This receptor was identified in a woman in her 30s in good health and CMV-seropositive. The CDR3: CASTTRLEGASAGTF. DNA of the CDR3: TGTGCCAGTACTACGCGATTAGAGGGGGCGAGCGCTGGTACCTTC.